This entry lists 27 T cell receptor beta chains sequenced from one sample in a study of response to subunit inactivated influenza vaccine. Each CDR3 protein gets one entry after TCRdb re-called the RT-PCR reads with MiXCR. In the table there are 710,000 or so distinct CDR3 sequences, 15% to 18% of which are singletons. This specimen was PBMCs from blood, taken 12 days after vaccination. The origin of the receptors is a man aged 50-59 years who received an inactivated influenza vaccine.

This sequence joins TRBV5-1 and TRBJ2-5; 7 nucleotides match TRBD1. CDR1 is SGHRS and CDR2 is YFSETQ in the germline V gene. Unmatched junction bases numbered 4, after V lost 0 bases and J lost 5 bases. The CDR3 totals 14 residues. CDR3 nucleotides: TGCGCCAGCAGCTTGGAGGGACAGAGGGAGACCCAGTACTTC. The encoded protein is CASSLEGQRETQYF. Full variable domain (remainder filled in from reference TRBV5-1 and TRBJ2-5): KAGVTQTPRYLIKTRGQQVTLSCSPISGHRSVSWYQQTPGQGLQFLFEYFSETQRNKGNFPGRFSGRQFSNSRSEMNVSTLELGDSALYLCASSLEGQRETQYFGPGTRLLVL.

The rearrangement uses TRBV7-2 and TRBJ2-5, with 7 bases aligning to TRBD2. Germline V gene data show CDR1 as SGHTA and CDR2 as FQGNSA. The CDR3 loop spans 14 amino acids. V lost 4 bases and J lost 9; bases outside the gene matches: 11. CDR3 DNA sequence: TGTGCCAGCAGCTCCCGCCTAGCGGACGTAGCCCAGTACTTC. Protein product: CASSSRLADVAQYF.

This clonotype showed up just a few times. V usage is TRBV7-3 and J usage is TRBJ2-6; unclear D gene. Germline lookup yields CDR1 SGHTA and CDR2 FQGTGA. The CDR3 spans 14 residues. Trimming removed 0 bases from V and 4 bases from J, with 4 bases in between. CDR3 in amino acids: CASSLTPGANVLTF. The CDR3 DNA follows: TGTGCCAGCAGCTTAACACCCGGGGCCAACGTCCTGACTTTC.

This chain joins TRBV20-1 and TRBJ2-3; unclear D gene. The germline V gene has CDR1 DFQATT and CDR2 SNEGSKA (reference sequence). The CDR3 is made up of 13 amino acids. The ends were cut back, 2 bases at V and 7 bases at J, with 13 bases in the middle. CDR3: CSARPPLGNTQYF. DNA of the CDR3: TGCAGTGCTAGACCCCCCTTAGGGAATACGCAGTATTTT.

The rearrangement joins TRBV5-4 to TRBJ2-2; 8 bases line up with TRBD1. With V trimmed by 4 bases and J by 3 bases, 5 bases remained unmatched. Germline V CDR1 and CDR2: SGHNT, YYREEE (reference sequence). There are 15 residues in the CDR3. DNA of the CDR3: TGTGCCAGCAGCCGACAGGGGCAACACACCGGGGAGCTGTTTTTT. Translated: CASSRQGQHTGELFF.

This clonotype appeared many times. V and J are TRBV6-5 and TRBJ2-7, with 7 bases aligning to TRBD2. V trimming: 6 bases; J trimming: 3 bases; junction bases outside the gene matches: 8. CDR3 length equals 14 residues. The germline gives CDR1 MNHEY, CDR2 SVGAGI. The CDR3 loop reads CASSLVGLHYEQYF. Written as DNA, the CDR3 is TGTGCCAGCAGCTTAGTGGGACTACACTACGAGCAGTACTTC.

The V gene is TRBV11-3, the J gene TRBJ2-2, with 7 bases matching TRBD1. The CDR3 length is 14 residues. Germline loops: CDR1 SGHNT, CDR2 YENEEA. The trim removed 6 bases at V and 7 bases at J, leaving 8 bases unmatched. CDR3 sequence: CASSKTGSIGELFF. CDR3 coding DNA: TGTGCCAGCAGTAAGACAGGGTCCATCGGGGAGCTGTTTTTT.

This chain joins TRBV20-1 and TRBJ2-1, with TRBD2 matching over 7 bases. CDR3 size: 16 residues. The V gene's germline CDR1 is DFQATT and CDR2 SNEGSKA (reference sequence). J gave up 0 bases and V 6 bases, and 11 bases lay outside the gene matches. Here the CDR3 DNA reads TGCAGTGCCCCCTCGAGGGAGGGACCCTCCTACAATGAGCAGTTCTTC. Translated, it gives CSAPSREGPSYNEQFF.

In its sample, this clonotype was seen a few times. The CDR3 does not close with the conserved phenylalanine or tryptophan, likely indicating a read error. It is unclear where the CDR3 begins or ends on the DNA, so no DNA is shown, and the CDR3 is as TCRdb lists it. The J gene is TRBJ2-1, the V gene TRBV20-1; the D call of TRBD2 is as the table states it, not checked on the DNA. The CDR3 is 14 amino acids long, termini counted. CDR1 and CDR2 (germline): DFQATT, SNEGSKA (reference sequence). CDR3 loop: CSARGHRSGRSAQT.

V is TRBV9 and J is TRBJ2-1; the match to TRBD2 covers 11 bases. Germline lookup yields CDR1 SGDLS and CDR2 YYNGEE. The ends lost 0 bases at V and 6 bases at J; junction bases unmatched: 2. The CDR3 spans 15 residues. The CDR3 bases are TGTGCCAGCAGCGTAGAACTAGCGGGAGTCAATGAGCAGTTCTTC. Protein product: CASSVELAGVNEQFF. The whole variable domain, remainder taken from reference TRBV9 and TRBJ2-1, is DSGVTQTPKHLITATGQRVTLRCSPRSGDLSVYWYQQSLDQGLQFLIQYYNGEERAKGNILERFSAQQFPDLHSELNLSSLELGDSALYFCASSVELAGVNEQFFGPGTRLTVL.

The V gene is TRBV27, the J gene TRBJ2-3; the match to TRBD1 covers 9 bases. Germline V gene sequence: CDR1 MNHEY, CDR2 SMNVEV (reference sequence). The CDR3 is 16 residues long. J lost 2 bases, V lost 6 bases, and 9 bases had no gene match. The CDR3 DNA sequence: TGTGCCAGCAGAGAACTGGGACAGGGCCTCACAGATACGCAGTATTTT. Translating gives CASRELGQGLTDTQYF.

This CDR3 reads CASSQSNSFQETQYF. The CDR3 DNA follows: TGTGCCAGCAGCCAATCGAACAGTTTTCAAGAGACCCAGTACTTC. The chain has TRBV7-9 and TRBJ2-5; D gene unclear. V lost 5 bases and J 2 bases, leaving 15 bases between the germline ends. Per the germline V gene, CDR1 is SEHNR and CDR2 is FQNEAQ (reference sequence). This CDR3 contains 15 residues. The full variable domain, with the rest looked up from reference TRBV7-9 and TRBJ2-5, is DTGVSQNPRHKITKRGQNVTFRCDPISEHNRLYWYRQTLGQGPEFLTYFQNEAQLEKSRLLSDRFSAERPKGSFSTLEIQRTEQGDSAMYLCASSQSNSFQETQYFGPGTRLLVL.

This clonotype was found a few times. The chain is built from TRBV7-8 and TRBJ2-7; maybe TRBD2 (5 bases). Per the germline V gene, CDR1 is SGHVS and CDR2 is FQNEAQ. CDR3 length: 13 residues. The ends were cut back, 5 bases at V and 2 bases at J, with 10 bases in the middle. In nucleotides, the CDR3 is TGTGCCAGCAGCCGCCGGGATACCTACGAGCAGTACTTC. Protein: CASSRRDTYEQYF.

This clonotype occurred a few times. The chain has TRBV6-8 and TRBJ2-7; weak D call: TRBD2 (6 bases). Deletions cut 2 bases from V and 9 bases from J, with 8 bases between. This CDR3 has 11 amino acids. Looked up from germline, CDR1 is MNHGY and CDR2 is SAAAGT. The CDR3 DNA reads as TGTGCCAGCAGTTACCGCGGGGCGCAGTACTTC. Its translation: CASSYRGAQYF.

The chain carries TRBV20-1 and TRBJ2-3; 10 nucleotides agree with TRBD1. The CDR3 consists of 14 residues. The germline CDR1 and CDR2 sequences are DFQATT and SNEGSKA (reference sequence). Trimming cost V 5 bases and J 4 bases; bases outside gene matches: 6. Written as DNA, the CDR3 is TGCAGTGCTCCCCGGGACAGGGGCCCAGATACGCAGTATTTT. Translating gives CSAPRDRGPDTQYF.

This clonotype was observed a few times. One end of the junction is discordant with germline, which a read error may explain. J is TRBJ2-1 and V is TRBV7-2; 9 bases map to TRBD2. The CDR3 covers 14 residues. Germline V gene lookup returns CDR1 SGHTA and CDR2 FQGNSA. CDR3 sequence: CASRVAGAYHEQFF. The CDR3 coding sequence is TGTGCCAGCAGGGTAGCGGGGGCCTACCATGAGCAGTTCTTC.

CDR3 in amino acids: CASSQVQGTETQYF. CDR3 nucleotide sequence: TGTGCCAGCAGCCAAGTTCAGGGGACAGAGACCCAGTACTTC. The chain links TRBV4-2 to TRBJ2-5; D possibly corresponds to TRBD1 (6 bases). The CDR3 runs to 14 residues. Per the germline V gene, CDR1 is LGHNA and CDR2 is YNFKEQ. V gave up 1 base and J gave up 4 bases, with 10 bases separating them.

The V call is TRBV7-9, the J call TRBJ2-7; no firm D call. Germline loops: CDR1 SEHNR, CDR2 FQNEAQ (reference sequence). Trimming left V 4 bases short and J 11 bases short, with 15 bases between. The CDR3 is 12 residues long. The CDR3 spells CASSSMEHAKYF. The DNA of the CDR3 is TGTGCCAGCAGCTCCATGGAGCACGCAAAGTACTTC. Supplemented by reference TRBV7-9 and TRBJ2-7, the full variable domain reads DTGVSQNPRHKITKRGQNVTFRCDPISEHNRLYWYRQTLGQGPEFLTYFQNEAQLEKSRLLSDRFSAERPKGSFSTLEIQRTEQGDSAMYLCASSSMEHAKYFGPGTRLTVT.

This clonotype was seen a few times. V is TRBV29-1 and J is TRBJ1-2; 7 bases align to TRBD1. Germline-derived CDR1 and CDR2 are SQVTM and ANQGSEA. V lost 4 bases to trimming and J lost 2 bases; unmatched junction nucleotides: 7. This CDR3 comprises 14 residues. The CDR3 here is CSVAPTGQNYGYTF. In DNA form, the CDR3 reads TGCAGCGTTGCCCCGACAGGGCAGAACTATGGCTACACCTTC. Full variable domain (outside the CDR3, taken from reference TRBV29-1 and TRBJ1-2): SAVISQKPSRDICQRGTSLTIQCQVDSQVTMMFWYRQQPGQSLTLIATANQGSEATYESGFVIDKFPISRPNLTFSTLTVSNMSPEDSSIYLCSVAPTGQNYGYTFGSGTRLTVV.

This clonotype has more than one count but fewer than ten. The chain joins TRBV10-3 to TRBJ1-5; D gene unclear. Germline values: CDR1 ENHRY, CDR2 SYGVKD. The CDR3 spans 15 residues. Trimming pared 0 bases from V and 6 bases from J, leaving 12 bases between. CDR3 in amino acids: CAISESGSASQPQHF. The CDR3, as DNA: TGTGCCATCAGTGAGTCAGGATCCGCGTCTCAGCCCCAGCATTTT.

This chain links TRBV29-1 with TRBJ2-1; D might be TRBD2 (7 bases). Germline V gene lookup returns CDR1 SQVTM and CDR2 ANQGSEA. The CDR3 is 12 residues long. Trimming left V 3 bases short and J 10 bases short, with 13 bases between. DNA for the CDR3: TGCAGCGTTGAGGGGGGGGCAGGGGAGCAGTTCTTC. It specifies CSVEGGAGEQFF.

CDR3 region: CASMEGGLKYEQYF. CDR3 DNA sequence: TGTGCCAGTATGGAGGGAGGGCTTAAATACGAGCAGTACTTC. This chain links TRBV27 with TRBJ2-7, with 7 positions matching TRBD2. CDR1 and CDR2 from the germline V gene are MNHEY and SMNVEV (reference sequence). V was clipped by 9 bases and J by 4 bases; unmatched bases: 12. The CDR3 has 14 residues.

The chain uses TRBV7-9 and TRBJ2-3; D remains ambiguous. CDR1 and CDR2 (germline): SEHNR, FQNEAQ (reference sequence). V lost 5 bases and J 0 bases, leaving 12 bases between the germline ends. The CDR3 spans 15 residues. Here the CDR3 reads CASSAGWASTDTQYF. The CDR3 region has the DNA TGTGCCAGCAGCGCCGGCTGGGCGAGCACAGATACGCAGTATTTT.

Many counts were recorded for this clonotype. The V call is TRBV7-8, the J call TRBJ2-7; weak D call: TRBD1 (5 bases). This CDR3 region has 14 residues. V dropped 6 bases and J dropped 1 base, with 13 bases sitting between them. Germline V CDR1 and CDR2: SGHVS, FQNEAQ. DNA of the CDR3: TGTGCCAGCAGTTTCAGGACACTTTCCTACGAGCAGTACTTC. This translates into CASSFRTLSYEQYF.

Comments on this clonotype: At one boundary the junction diverges from the germline segment, which might be a read error. This chain connects TRBV15 to TRBJ2-4, with 7 bases lining up with TRBD2. From germline, CDR1 is LNHNV and CDR2 YYDKDF (reference sequence). CDR3 size: 13 residues. The CDR3 DNA sequence: TGTGCCATCAGCGGGGACCAGCAAAACATTCAGTACTTC. Translation: CAISGDQQNIQYF.

For the CDR3, the DNA is TGTGCCAGCAGCCAAGAAGGGCTCGACAATGAGCAGTTCTTC. Translation: CASSQEGLDNEQFF. The J gene is TRBJ2-1, the V gene TRBV14; D is unresolved. The CDR3 is 14 residues long. Trimming removed 0 bases at V and 5 bases at J, with 8 bases between. From germline, CDR1 is SGHDN and CDR2 FVKESK.

This clonotype was detected a few times. The rearrangement links TRBV5-1 to TRBJ1-2, with a possible D match to TRBD1 (5 bases). The CDR3 has 14 amino acids. The V end was cut by 3 bases, the J end by 0 bases, with 9 bases between. Germline values: CDR1 SGHRS, CDR2 YFSETQ. The CDR3 region is CASSWGPTNYGYTF. The CDR3, as DNA: TGCGCCAGCAGCTGGGGACCGACTAACTATGGCTACACCTTC.